The 31 T cell receptor beta chains in this list originate from one sample, sequenced in a study of blood T cell repertoires in COVID-19. Sequencing was performed with immunoSEQ multiplex PCR; in TCRdb, only in-frame clones are kept and a portion is missing. Altogether tens of thousands of clones are present, about 88% being singletons, with the ten largest covering 4.5% to 5%. What was sequenced was peripheral blood. These receptors came from a human donor in a cohort sampled during active COVID-19.

J is TRBJ2-2 and V is TRBV15; a possible D gene is TRBD1 (6 bases). The CDR3 spans 17 residues. The V gene's germline CDR1 is LNHNV and CDR2 YYDKDF (reference sequence). Trimming pared 0 bases from V and 7 bases from J, leaving 18 bases between. The CDR3 region has the DNA TGTGCCACCAGCAGAGAGGGCCCCCGAGGGGGTAGCGGGGAGCTGTTTTTT. The encoded protein is CATSREGPRGGSGELFF. Variable domain in full (rest from reference TRBV15 and TRBJ2-2): DAMVIQNPRYQVTQFGKPVTLSCSQTLNHNVMYWYQQKSSQAPKLLFHYYDKDFNNEADTPDNFQSRRPNTSFCFLDIRSPGLGDTAMYLCATSREGPRGGSGELFFGEGSRLTVL.

V and J are TRBV10-3 and TRBJ2-5; TRBD2 agrees at 10 bases. From germline, CDR1 is ENHRY and CDR2 SYGVKD. The CDR3 sequence is 15 residues long. Germline trimming cut 1 base from V and 4 bases from J; bases unmatched to any gene: 3. CDR3 loop: CAISELSGRGETQYF. Written as DNA, the CDR3 is TGTGCCATCAGTGAGTTGAGCGGGAGGGGAGAGACCCAGTACTTC.

The table lists this clone with a count of one. The chain couples TRBV20-1 to TRBJ2-5; unclear D gene. The germline V gene encodes CDR1 DFQATT and CDR2 SNEGSKA (reference sequence). Trimming pared 3 bases from V and 2 bases from J, leaving 10 bases between. This CDR3 is built from 13 residues. As DNA, the CDR3 is TGCAGTGCTAGTGCGCCACAGCAAGAGACCCAGTACTTC. Translating it yields CSASAPQQETQYF.

This sequence joins TRBV30 and TRBJ2-7; 8 bases line up with TRBD2. Trimming at V came to 3 bases and at J to 0 bases, leaving 7 bases not matched to a gene. This CDR3 has 15 residues. Germline V gives CDR1 GTSNPN, CDR2 SVGIG (reference sequence). The CDR3 DNA follows: TGTGCCTGGAGCGGACTAGCTGGGAGCTCCTACGAGCAGTACTTC. Translated, it gives CAWSGLAGSSYEQYF.

The CDR3 DNA follows: TGTGCCAGCAGTTTAAGGGGTTGGACTGAAGCTTTCTTT. The encoded protein is CASSLRGWTEAFF. The gene calls are TRBV27 and TRBJ1-1; D is possibly TRBD1 (5 bases). The CDR3 extends over 13 amino acids. CDR1 MNHEY and CDR2 SMNVEV come from the germline V gene (reference sequence). V was clipped by 2 bases and J by 5 bases, with 9 bases between them.

The chain employs TRBV15 and TRBJ2-2; TRBD1 matches at 7 bases. Germline CDR1 reads LNHNV; CDR2 reads YYDKDF (reference sequence). The CDR3 has 20 residues. The J segment lost 4 bases and the V segment lost 0 bases, leaving 17 bases of the junction unmatched. The CDR3 loop is CATSRDKRARGSIGTGELFF. The DNA for the CDR3 is TGTGCCACCAGCAGAGATAAGAGGGCCAGGGGGTCCATTGGCACCGGGGAGCTGTTTTTT. The full variable domain, with the rest looked up from reference TRBV15 and TRBJ2-2, is DAMVIQNPRYQVTQFGKPVTLSCSQTLNHNVMYWYQQKSSQAPKLLFHYYDKDFNNEADTPDNFQSRRPNTSFCFLDIRSPGLGDTAMYLCATSRDKRARGSIGTGELFFGEGSRLTVL.

The J gene is TRBJ2-5, the V gene TRBV4-2; 8 bases map to TRBD2. This CDR3 has 16 amino acids. In germline, CDR1 is LGHNA, CDR2 YNFKEQ. The J segment lost 1 base and the V segment lost 0 bases, leaving 4 bases of the junction unmatched. CDR3 amino acids: CASSQDQTSGQETQYF. In DNA, the CDR3 is TGTGCCAGCAGCCAAGATCAAACTAGCGGCCAAGAGACCCAGTACTTC.

This chain connects TRBV5-4 to TRBJ1-3; D gene ambiguous. The V end lost 0 bases, the J end lost 4 bases, and 11 bases lay between the germline ends. CDR1 is SGHNT, CDR2 YYREEE, per germline (reference sequence). The CDR3 covers 15 residues. This CDR3 reads CASSLDPGSGNTIYF. In DNA, the CDR3 is TGTGCCAGCAGCTTGGACCCCGGGTCCGGAAACACCATATATTTT.

V usage is TRBV6-5 and J usage is TRBJ2-7; D is unclear. Trimming left V 2 bases short and J 5 bases short, with 13 bases between. This CDR3 has 14 amino acids. The germline CDR1 and CDR2 sequences are MNHEY and SVGAGI. The CDR3, as DNA: TGTGCCAGCAGTTACCCCGGGTCCTTCAACGAGCAGTACTTC. Translated: CASSYPGSFNEQYF.

The rearrangement links TRBV6-5 to TRBJ2-7; 10 nucleotides align to TRBD1. Trimming took 2 bases from V and 4 from J; bases not matched to a gene: 5. The CDR3 sequence is 15 residues long. CDR1 is MNHEY and CDR2 is SVGAGI in the germline V gene. CDR3 in DNA: TGTGCCAGCAGTTACCGGGACAGGGGTTTTTACGAGCAGTACTTC. The encoded protein is CASSYRDRGFYEQYF.

The V call is TRBV7-9, the J call TRBJ2-7; TRBD2 aligns across 7 bases. Trimming took 5 bases from V and 7 from J; bases not matched to a gene: 23. The length of the CDR3 is 18 residues. Germline V gives CDR1 SEHNR, CDR2 FQNEAQ (reference sequence). DNA for the CDR3: TGTGCCAGCAGCCCCTTAGAGGCGGGAGTGCGAGACCGGGGAGAGCAGTACTTC. Encoded protein: CASSPLEAGVRDRGEQYF.

This chain's CDR3 is CASASGLWDTQYF. CDR3 sequence (DNA): TGTGCCAGTGCTAGCGGCCTCTGGGATACGCAGTATTTT. This chain connects TRBV4-2 to TRBJ2-3; TRBD2 aligns across 7 bases. The J segment lost 6 bases and the V segment lost 9 bases, leaving 9 bases of the junction unmatched. CDR1 is LGHNA, CDR2 YNFKEQ, per germline. The CDR3 has 13 residues.

The J gene is TRBJ2-3, the V gene TRBV28, with 14 nucleotides matching TRBD2. The V and J ends lost 6 bases and 0 bases, in that order; junction bases with no gene match: 2. CDR1 is MDHEN and CDR2 is SYDVKM in the germline V gene. The CDR3 contains 16 residues. CDR3 sequence reads: CASSRTSGRSTDTQYF. Written as DNA, the CDR3 is TGTGCCAGCAGCCGGACTAGCGGGAGGAGCACAGATACGCAGTATTTT.

This sequence joins TRBV10-2 and TRBJ2-1, with D perhaps TRBD2 (5 bases). The CDR3 has 16 amino acids. CDR1 and CDR2 from the germline V gene are WSHSY and SAAADI. V lost 6 bases and J lost 8, with 23 bases in between. In nucleotides, the CDR3 is TGCGCCAGCAGAGAGAAAACGGCGGGCCAACGCTATGAGCAGTTCTTC. Translation gives CASREKTAGQRYEQFF.

The chain recombines TRBV5-1 with TRBJ2-3; 12 nucleotides line up with TRBD2. V lost 4 bases to trimming and J lost 3 bases; unmatched junction nucleotides: 6. The CDR3 length is 16 residues. Germline V gives CDR1 SGHRS, CDR2 YFSETQ. The CDR3 DNA sequence: TGCGCCAGCAGCGGGATGACTAGCGGGAGTACAGATACGCAGTATTTT. Translating it yields CASSGMTSGSTDTQYF.

The chain has TRBV7-9 and TRBJ2-5; the match to TRBD2 covers 13 bases. Germline loops: CDR1 SEHNR, CDR2 FQNEAQ (reference sequence). The CDR3 totals 14 residues. V shed 5 bases and J 5 bases; nucleotides not matched to a gene: 2. CDR3 nucleotide sequence: TGTGCCAGCAGCACTAGCGGGGGGGAGGAGACCCAGTACTTC. Translating gives CASSTSGGEETQYF.

J is TRBJ2-2 and V is TRBV25-1; TRBD1 matches 9 bases. The CDR3 length is 14 residues. Trimming removed 7 bases from V and 3 bases from J; junction bases left unmatched: 3. Germline-derived CDR1 and CDR2 are MGHDK and SYGVNS. As DNA, the CDR3 is TGTGCCAGCATGGGACAGGGATACACCGGGGAGCTGTTTTTT. Translated: CASMGQGYTGELFF.

The chain links TRBV6-5 to TRBJ1-3, with D tentatively TRBD1 (6 bases). CDR3 length: 15 amino acids. V was shortened by 0 bases and J by 2 bases, with 8 bases between the two germline ends. CDR1 and CDR2 (germline): MNHEY, SVGAGI. The CDR3 loop reads CASSYSQGTGNTIYF. The DNA for the CDR3 is TGTGCCAGCAGTTACTCTCAGGGGACTGGAAACACCATATATTTT.

This clone was counted between two and nine times. The rearrangement joins TRBV2 to TRBJ2-7; D is undetermined. CDR3 length: 15 residues. The V end lost 5 bases, the J end lost 2 bases, and 16 bases lay between the germline ends. Germline CDR1 SNHLY, CDR2 FYNNEI. This chain's CDR3 is CASSLEETPTYEQYF. The CDR3 nucleotides read TGTGCCAGCAGTCTTGAAGAGACACCAACCTACGAGCAGTACTTC.

The V gene is TRBV7-6, the J gene TRBJ1-2; D might be TRBD1 (6 bases). The V gene's germline CDR1 is SGHVS and CDR2 FNYEAQ. The CDR3 is 12 residues long. V was shortened by 3 bases and J by 6 bases, with 8 bases between the two germline ends. The CDR3 region is CASSFTGHGYTF. CDR3 sequence (DNA): TGTGCCAGCAGCTTTACAGGGCATGGCTACACCTTC.

The gene calls are TRBV19 and TRBJ1-1; D gene unclear. In germline, CDR1 is LNHDA, CDR2 SQIVND (reference sequence). The V end lost 3 bases, the J end lost 11 bases, and 16 bases lay between the germline ends. The CDR3 extends over 13 amino acids. This CDR3 reads CASSITGLGWAFF. The CDR3 DNA is TGTGCCAGTAGTATTACGGGTTTAGGTTGGGCTTTCTTT.

This clone is medium-sized by share. This chain joins TRBV24-1 and TRBJ1-1, with 7 bases identical to TRBD1. CDR1 and CDR2 from the germline V gene are KGHDR and SFDVKD. Trimming at V came to 7 bases and at J to 2 bases, leaving 12 bases not matched to a gene. The CDR3 consists of 16 residues. This CDR3 is CATRTGLLLKNTEAFF. In DNA, the CDR3 is TGTGCCACCAGGACAGGGCTCTTACTTAAAAACACTGAAGCTTTCTTT.

This rearrangement joins TRBV7-6 to TRBJ2-1, with TRBD2 matching 10 bases. The CDR3 spans 19 residues. Germline CDR1 reads SGHVS; CDR2 reads FNYEAQ. Unmatched junction bases numbered 18, after V lost 10 bases and J lost 0 bases. The CDR3 DNA follows: TGTGCCACCCAACCCCCAGCGGGAGGGGAATTTCTCTCCTACAATGAGCAGTTCTTC. Translated, it gives CATQPPAGGEFLSYNEQFF.

The chain uses TRBV7-9 and TRBJ2-5; 12 bases are shared with TRBD2. The junction had 1 base not matched to a gene; V was cut back by 4 bases and J by 1 base. The CDR3 is 15 residues long. Germline V lookup: CDR1 SEHNR, CDR2 FQNEAQ (reference sequence). CDR3 DNA sequence: TGTGCCAGCAGCTCTAGCGGGAGGGCCCAAGAGACCCAGTACTTC. Encoded protein: CASSSSGRAQETQYF. The complete variable domain, with remaining parts taken from reference TRBV7-9 and TRBJ2-5, reads DTGVSQNPRHKITKRGQNVTFRCDPISEHNRLYWYRQTLGQGPEFLTYFQNEAQLEKSRLLSDRFSAERPKGSFSTLEIQRTEQGDSAMYLCASSSSGRAQETQYFGPGTRLLVL.

The genes are TRBV3-1 (or the pseudogene TRBV3-2) and TRBJ1-6; D is possibly TRBD1 (5 bases). V was cut by 2 bases and J by 7 bases, with 15 bases left in between. CDR1 is LGHDT and CDR2 is YNNKEL in the germline V gene (reference sequence). The CDR3 is 16 residues long. CDR3 coding DNA: TGTGCCAGCAGCCAACGCCAGGGTTTGGCCAATTCACCCCTCCACTTT. Its translation is CASSQRQGLANSPLHF.

This chain joins TRBV7-2 and TRBJ2-3; TRBD2 aligns across 9 bases. The CDR3 length is 12 residues. Germline V lookup: CDR1 SGHTA, CDR2 FQGNSA. J lost 8 bases, V lost 3 bases, and 0 bases had no gene match. CDR3 in DNA: TGTGCCAGCAGCTTTAGCGGGGGTACGCAGTATTTT. Translating gives CASSFSGGTQYF.

The chain uses TRBV5-4 and TRBJ2-3; TRBD2 matches at 7 bases. The junction had 6 bases not matched to a gene; V was cut back by 4 bases and J by 1 base. This CDR3 has 15 amino acids. Germline V gene lookup returns CDR1 SGHNT and CDR2 YYREEE (reference sequence). The CDR3 nucleotides are TGTGCCAGCAGCCCGGAGGGAGGGCGCACAGATACGCAGTATTTT. It specifies CASSPEGGRTDTQYF.

V gene TRBV15 combines with J gene TRBJ2-1; 13 bases match TRBD2. The J segment lost 6 bases and the V segment lost 1 base, leaving 3 bases of the junction unmatched. The germline gives CDR1 LNHNV, CDR2 YYDKDF (reference sequence). CDR3 length: 16 residues. The CDR3 spells CATSRGLAGGSNEQFF. In nucleotides, the CDR3 is TGTGCCACCAGCAGAGGACTAGCGGGAGGCAGCAATGAGCAGTTCTTC.

The rearrangement links TRBV27 to TRBJ2-3, with D possibly being TRBD1 (5 bases). The CDR3 spans 13 residues. V was clipped by 3 bases and J by 5 bases, with 9 bases between them. The germline gives CDR1 MNHEY, CDR2 SMNVEV (reference sequence). The CDR3 protein is CASSFSGRDTQYF. CDR3 DNA: TGTGCCAGCAGTTTCTCAGGGCGAGATACGCAGTATTTT.

This clone has only one observation. In DNA form, the CDR3 reads TGTGCCTGGAGTGGGGGAGGAGGCGAGCAGTACTTC. Its translation is CAWSGGGGEQYF. The genes are TRBV30 and TRBJ2-7, with D perhaps TRBD2 (6 bases). The germline V gene encodes CDR1 GTSNPN and CDR2 SVGIG (reference sequence). V was cut by 1 base and J by 6 bases, with 10 bases left in between. CDR3 length equals 12 residues.

The chain couples TRBV29-1 to TRBJ1-1; TRBD1 might be the D (5 bases). This CDR3 contains 13 residues. The germline CDR1 and CDR2 sequences are SQVTM and ANQGSEA. Trimming shortened V by 7 bases and J by 1 base, and 13 bases separated the two germline ends. Here the CDR3 reads CSESRGGNTEAFF. The CDR3 nucleotides read TGCAGCGAATCTCGGGGGGGGAACACTGAAGCTTTCTTT.